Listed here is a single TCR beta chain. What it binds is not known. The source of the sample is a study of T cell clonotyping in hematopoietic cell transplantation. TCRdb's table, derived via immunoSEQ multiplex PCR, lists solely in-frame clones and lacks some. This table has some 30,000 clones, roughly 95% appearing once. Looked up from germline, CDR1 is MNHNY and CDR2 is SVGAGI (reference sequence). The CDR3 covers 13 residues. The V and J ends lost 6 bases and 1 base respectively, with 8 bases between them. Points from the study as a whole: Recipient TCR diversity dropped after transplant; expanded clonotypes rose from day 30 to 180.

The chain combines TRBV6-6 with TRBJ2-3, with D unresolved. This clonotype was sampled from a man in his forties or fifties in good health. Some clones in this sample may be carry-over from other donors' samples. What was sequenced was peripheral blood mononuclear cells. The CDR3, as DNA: TGTGCCAGCAGGACGACACGCACAGATACGCAGTATTTT. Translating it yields CASRTTRTDTQYF.